A single sample is the source of the 13 T cell receptor beta chains below, sequenced in a study of CXCR3-negative and CXCR3-positive naive CD8 T cells (dated by TCRdb to between 2017 and 2020). General study outcomes and caveats: Compared with CXCR3-negative naive cells, CXCR3-positive naive cells had TRB CDR3s with higher hydrophobicity (lower Kidera factor 4), lower energy, and higher strength and volume indices.

Antigen specificity for these receptors is unknown. Sequencing relied on a NextSeq 550. The Human TCR Profiling Kit (MiLaboratory) was used to prepare UMI-labeled 5' RACE TRB cDNA libraries. Reprocessed by TCRdb, the reads give a single entry per CDR3 protein sequence, without DNA. The table kept for this sample lists around 88,000 distinct CDR3 sequences. Roughly 1.1% of the sample is taken by the ten largest. Input material: naive CXCR3+ CD8+ T cells from blood. The sample's cell subset or site label, decoded: CD45RO-CCR7+CD27+CD95- naive CD8+ T cells expressing CXCR3 (TNR3+). Receptors were obtained from a human donor in good health. Some clones in this sample may be carry-over from other donors' samples.

The chain is built from TRBV11-3 and TRBJ2-7; TCRdb picks TRBD1, but there is no DNA to check that call. CDR1 and CDR2 from the germline V gene are SGHNT and YENEEA. The CDR3 length is 15 residues. This CDR3 reads CASSLGQGPSYEQYF.

This chain uses TRBV20-1 with TRBJ2-1; TCRdb's D call, TRBD2, is unchecked because there is no DNA. Germline V gene lookup returns CDR1 DFQATT and CDR2 SNEGSKA (reference sequence). There are 18 residues in the CDR3. CDR3 residues: CSASLWLAGGITYNEQFF.

The chain recombines TRBV28 with TRBJ2-1; TCRdb reports TRBD1, a call that lacks DNA to check it against. Germline CDR1 reads MDHEN; CDR2 reads SYDVKM. The CDR3 has 18 amino acids. The CDR3 protein is CATTTSHTGTPDYNEQFF.

The J gene is TRBJ2-1, the V gene TRBV19; TCRdb lists TRBD1, though no DNA is available to test this call. Germline CDR1 is LNHDA and CDR2 is SQIVND (reference sequence). The CDR3 is 15 residues long. This CDR3 reads CASTLSGSSYNEQFF.

The chain is built from TRBV27 and TRBJ2-1; with no DNA, the TCRdb D assignment of TRBD1 cannot be verified. The V gene's germline CDR1 is MNHEY and CDR2 SMNVEV (reference sequence). The CDR3 is 14 amino acids. CDR3 region: CASSLNWGGNEQFF.

CDR3 residues: CASSCGPRHYEQYF. This rearrangement joins TRBV6-2 or TRBV6-3 to TRBJ2-7. The CDR3 consists of 14 residues. The germline gives CDR1 MNHEY, CDR2 SVGEGT.

This sequence joins TRBV4-3 and TRBJ2-1; TCRdb picks TRBD1, but there is no DNA to check that call. Per germline, CDR1 LGHNA and CDR2 YSLEER. CDR3 length: 13 amino acids. This CDR3 is CASSLLTGAEQFF.

The chain employs TRBV14 and TRBJ2-5. CDR3 length equals 13 residues. Germline CDR1 SGHDN, CDR2 FVKESK. CDR3 amino acids: CASSQENLETQYF.

The rearrangement uses TRBV20-1 and TRBJ2-7; lacking DNA, the TRBD1 call made by TCRdb goes unchecked. From germline, CDR1 is DFQATT and CDR2 SNEGSKA (reference sequence). CDR3 length: 14 amino acids. CDR3 sequence: CSADVQGRTYEQYF.

The V and J genes are TRBV7-2 and TRBJ2-6. The germline gives CDR1 SGHTA, CDR2 FQGNSA. This CDR3 comprises 16 residues. The CDR3 here is CASSLVDASGANVLTF.

CDR3 residues: CAWSRVWGESSYNEQFF. This sequence joins TRBV30 and TRBJ2-1; TCRdb outputs TRBD1, but without DNA this stays unchecked. The germline V gene encodes CDR1 GTSNPN and CDR2 SVGIG (reference sequence). This CDR3 comprises 17 residues.

The J gene is TRBJ1-1, the V gene TRBV5-1. CDR1 and CDR2 (germline): SGHRS, YFSETQ. The CDR3 spans 13 residues. The CDR3 sequence: CASSFQGLTEAFF. Full variable domain (remainder filled in from reference TRBV5-1 and TRBJ1-1): KAGVTQTPRYLIKTRGQQVTLSCSPISGHRSVSWYQQTPGQGLQFLFEYFSETQRNKGNFPGRFSGRQFSNSRSEMNVSTLELGDSALYLCASSFQGLTEAFFGQGTRLTVV.

The chain links TRBV9 to TRBJ2-7; TCRdb's D call of TRBD1 is untestable without DNA. This CDR3 region has 14 residues. Germline V gene sequence: CDR1 SGDLS, CDR2 YYNGEE. The CDR3 loop reads CASSVGDGTYEQYF.